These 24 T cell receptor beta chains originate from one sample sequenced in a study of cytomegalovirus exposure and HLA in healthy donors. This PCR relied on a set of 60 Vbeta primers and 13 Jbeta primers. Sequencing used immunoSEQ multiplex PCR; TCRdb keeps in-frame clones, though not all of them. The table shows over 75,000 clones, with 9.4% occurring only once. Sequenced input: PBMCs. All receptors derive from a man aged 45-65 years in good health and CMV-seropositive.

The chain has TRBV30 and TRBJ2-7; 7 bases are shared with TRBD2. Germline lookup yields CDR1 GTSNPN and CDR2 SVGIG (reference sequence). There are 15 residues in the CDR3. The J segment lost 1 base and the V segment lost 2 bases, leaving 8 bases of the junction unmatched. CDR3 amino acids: CAWSPLDGRSYEQYF. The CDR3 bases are TGTGCCTGGAGTCCGCTAGACGGGAGGTCCTACGAGCAGTACTTC.

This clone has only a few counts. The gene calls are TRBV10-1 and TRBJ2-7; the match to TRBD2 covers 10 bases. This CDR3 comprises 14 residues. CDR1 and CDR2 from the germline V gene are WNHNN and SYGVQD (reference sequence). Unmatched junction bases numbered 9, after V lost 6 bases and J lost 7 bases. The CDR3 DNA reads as TGCGCCAGCAGAAGTCTAGCGGGGGTATCGGAGCAGTACTTC. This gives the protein CASRSLAGVSEQYF.

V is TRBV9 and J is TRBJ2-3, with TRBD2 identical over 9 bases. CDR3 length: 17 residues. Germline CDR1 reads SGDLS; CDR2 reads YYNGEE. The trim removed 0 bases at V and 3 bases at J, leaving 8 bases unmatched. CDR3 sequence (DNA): TGTGCCAGCAGCGTAGGCCTAGCGGGGAGTGGGACAGATACGCAGTATTTT. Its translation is CASSVGLAGSGTDTQYF.

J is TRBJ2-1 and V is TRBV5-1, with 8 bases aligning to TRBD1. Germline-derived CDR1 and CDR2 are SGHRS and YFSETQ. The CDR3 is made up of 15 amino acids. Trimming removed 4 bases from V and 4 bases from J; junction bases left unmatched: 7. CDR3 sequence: CASSQDRVGYNEQFF. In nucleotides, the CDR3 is TGCGCCAGCAGCCAGGACAGGGTGGGGTACAATGAGCAGTTCTTC. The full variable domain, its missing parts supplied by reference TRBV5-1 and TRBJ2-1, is KAGVTQTPRYLIKTRGQQVTLSCSPISGHRSVSWYQQTPGQGLQFLFEYFSETQRNKGNFPGRFSGRQFSNSRSEMNVSTLELGDSALYLCASSQDRVGYNEQFFGPGTRLTVL.

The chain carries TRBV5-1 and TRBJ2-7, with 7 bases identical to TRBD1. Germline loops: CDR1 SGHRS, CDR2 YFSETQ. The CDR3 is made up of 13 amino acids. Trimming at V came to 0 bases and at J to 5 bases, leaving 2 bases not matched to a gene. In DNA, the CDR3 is TGCGCCAGCAGCTTGGGACAGGGAAACGAGCAGTACTTC. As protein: CASSLGQGNEQYF.

This chain's CDR3 is CASSLEGRGNTEAFF. In DNA, the CDR3 is TGCGCCAGCAGCTTGGAAGGCAGGGGGAACACTGAAGCTTTCTTT. The chain has TRBV5-1 and TRBJ1-1; maybe TRBD1 (6 bases). The CDR3 spans 15 residues. The V and J ends lost 0 bases and 1 base respectively, with 10 bases between them. Germline V gives CDR1 SGHRS, CDR2 YFSETQ.

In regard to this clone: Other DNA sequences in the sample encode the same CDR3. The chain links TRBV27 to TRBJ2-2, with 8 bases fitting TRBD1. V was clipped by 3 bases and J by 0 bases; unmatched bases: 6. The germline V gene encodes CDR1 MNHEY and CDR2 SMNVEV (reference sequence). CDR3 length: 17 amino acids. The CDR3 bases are TGTGCCAGCAGTTTCAGGACAGGGCAAACGAACACCGGGGAGCTGTTTTTT. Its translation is CASSFRTGQTNTGELFF.

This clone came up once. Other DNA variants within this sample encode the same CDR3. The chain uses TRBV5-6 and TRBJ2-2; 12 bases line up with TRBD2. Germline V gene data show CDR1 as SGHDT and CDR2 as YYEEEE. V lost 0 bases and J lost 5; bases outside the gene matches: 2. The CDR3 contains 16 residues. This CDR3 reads CASSLGLAGATGELFF. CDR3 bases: TGTGCCAGCAGCTTGGGACTAGCGGGGGCGACCGGGGAGCTGTTTTTT.

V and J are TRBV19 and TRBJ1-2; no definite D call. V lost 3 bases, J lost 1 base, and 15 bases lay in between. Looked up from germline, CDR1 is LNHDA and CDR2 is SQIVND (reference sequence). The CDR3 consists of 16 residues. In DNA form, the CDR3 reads TGTGCCAGTAGTATCGAAGCACAGAGATTTAACTATGGCTACACCTTC. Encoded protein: CASSIEAQRFNYGYTF.

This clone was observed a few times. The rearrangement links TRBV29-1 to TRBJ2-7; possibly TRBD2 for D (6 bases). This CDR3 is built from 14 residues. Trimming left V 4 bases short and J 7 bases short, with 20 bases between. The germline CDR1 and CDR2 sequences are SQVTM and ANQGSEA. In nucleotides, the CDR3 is TGCAGCGTTGTAGGGGTGGTCGGGGCGGGAGAGCAGTACTTC. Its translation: CSVVGVVGAGEQYF.

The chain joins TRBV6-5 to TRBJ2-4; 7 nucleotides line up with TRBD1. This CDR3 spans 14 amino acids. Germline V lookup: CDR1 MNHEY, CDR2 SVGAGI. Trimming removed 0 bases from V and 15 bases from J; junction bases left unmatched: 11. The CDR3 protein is CASSYSNPTGRVYF. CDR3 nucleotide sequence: TGTGCCAGCAGTTACTCGAATCCGACAGGGCGCGTGTACTTC.

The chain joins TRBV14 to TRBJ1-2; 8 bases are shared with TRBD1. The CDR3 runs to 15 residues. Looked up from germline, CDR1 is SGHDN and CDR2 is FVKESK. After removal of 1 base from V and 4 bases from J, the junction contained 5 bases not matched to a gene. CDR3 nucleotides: TGTGCCAGCAGCCAAGCCGGGACAGGCGTCTATGGCTACACCTTC. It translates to CASSQAGTGVYGYTF. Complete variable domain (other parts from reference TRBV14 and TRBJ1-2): EAGVTQFPSHSVIEKGQTVTLRCDPISGHDNLYWYRRVMGKEIKFLLHFVKESKQDESGMPNNRFLAERTGGTYSTLKVQPAELEDSGVYFCASSQAGTGVYGYTFGSGTRLTVV.

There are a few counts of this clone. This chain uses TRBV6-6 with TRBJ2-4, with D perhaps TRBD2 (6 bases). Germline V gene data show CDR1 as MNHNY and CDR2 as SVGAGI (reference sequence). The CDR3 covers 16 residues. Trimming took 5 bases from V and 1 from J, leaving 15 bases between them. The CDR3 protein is CASSPEGGVAKNIQYF. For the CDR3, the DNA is TGTGCCAGCAGTCCCGAAGGAGGGGTGGCCAAAAACATTCAGTACTTC.

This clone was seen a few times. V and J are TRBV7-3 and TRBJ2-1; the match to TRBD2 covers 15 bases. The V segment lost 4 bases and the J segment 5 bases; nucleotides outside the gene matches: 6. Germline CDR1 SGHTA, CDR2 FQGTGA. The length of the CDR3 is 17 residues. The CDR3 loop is CASSYPGLAGGNNEQFF. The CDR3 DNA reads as TGTGCCAGCAGCTACCCGGGACTAGCGGGAGGAAACAATGAGCAGTTCTTC.

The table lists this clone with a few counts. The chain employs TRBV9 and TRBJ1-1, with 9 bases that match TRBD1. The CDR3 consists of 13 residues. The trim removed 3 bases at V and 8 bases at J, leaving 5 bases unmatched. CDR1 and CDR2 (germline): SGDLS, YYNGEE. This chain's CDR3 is CASSALGTGEAFF. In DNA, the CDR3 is TGTGCCAGCAGCGCCCTTGGGACAGGGGAAGCTTTCTTT.

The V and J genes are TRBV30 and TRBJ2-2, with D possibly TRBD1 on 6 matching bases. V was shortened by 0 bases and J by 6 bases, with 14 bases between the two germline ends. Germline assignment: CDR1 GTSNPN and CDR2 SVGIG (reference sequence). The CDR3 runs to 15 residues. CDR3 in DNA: TGTGCCTGGAGTGTCAGGGGAAACGTCGCCGGGGAGCTGTTTTTT. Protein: CAWSVRGNVAGELFF.

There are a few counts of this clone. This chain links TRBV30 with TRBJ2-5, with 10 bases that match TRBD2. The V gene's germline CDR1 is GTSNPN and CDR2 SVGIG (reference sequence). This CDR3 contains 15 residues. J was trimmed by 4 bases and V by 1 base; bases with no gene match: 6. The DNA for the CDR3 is TGTGCCTGGAGTGCCAGCGGGAGGGTGGTAGAGACCCAGTACTTC. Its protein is CAWSASGRVVETQYF.

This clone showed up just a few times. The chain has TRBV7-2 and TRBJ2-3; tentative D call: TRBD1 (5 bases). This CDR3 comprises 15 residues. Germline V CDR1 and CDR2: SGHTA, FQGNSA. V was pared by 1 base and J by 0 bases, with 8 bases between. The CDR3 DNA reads TGTGCCAGCAGCTTAGTAGGGGTGAGCACAGATACGCAGTATTTT. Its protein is CASSLVGVSTDTQYF.

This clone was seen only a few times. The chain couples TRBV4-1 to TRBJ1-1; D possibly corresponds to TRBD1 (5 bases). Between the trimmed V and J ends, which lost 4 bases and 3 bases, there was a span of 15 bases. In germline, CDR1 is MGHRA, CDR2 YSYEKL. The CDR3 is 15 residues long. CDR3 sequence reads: CASSRGHPEDTEAFF. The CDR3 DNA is TGCGCCAGCAGCCGCGGACACCCCGAGGACACTGAAGCTTTCTTT.

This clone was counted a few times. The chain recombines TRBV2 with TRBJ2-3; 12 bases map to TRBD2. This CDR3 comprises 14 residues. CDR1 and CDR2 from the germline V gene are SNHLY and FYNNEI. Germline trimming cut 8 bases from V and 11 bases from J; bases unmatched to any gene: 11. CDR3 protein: CASSRTSGALGQYF. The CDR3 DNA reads TGTGCCAGCTCTAGGACTAGCGGGGCTCTGGGGCAGTATTTT.

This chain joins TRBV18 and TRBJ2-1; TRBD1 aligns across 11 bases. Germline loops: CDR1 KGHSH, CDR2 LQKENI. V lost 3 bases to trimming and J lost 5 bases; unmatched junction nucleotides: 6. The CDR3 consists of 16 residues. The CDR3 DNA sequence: TGTGCCAGCTCACCTCTAGGACAGGGGGCCCACAATGAGCAGTTCTTC. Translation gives CASSPLGQGAHNEQFF.

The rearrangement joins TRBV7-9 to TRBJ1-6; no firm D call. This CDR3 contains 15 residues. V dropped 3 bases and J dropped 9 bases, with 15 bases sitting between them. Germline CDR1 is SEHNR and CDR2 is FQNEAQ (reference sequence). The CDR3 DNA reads TGTGCCAGCAGCTTCTTTGGTGTCGGGAGTTCACCCCTCCACTTT. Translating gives CASSFFGVGSSPLHF.

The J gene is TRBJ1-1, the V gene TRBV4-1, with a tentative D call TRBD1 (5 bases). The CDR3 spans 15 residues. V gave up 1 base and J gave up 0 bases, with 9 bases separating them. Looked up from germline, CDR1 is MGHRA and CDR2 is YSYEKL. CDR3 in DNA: TGCGCCAGCAGCCAAGTTGCAGGGATGAACACTGAAGCTTTCTTT. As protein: CASSQVAGMNTEAFF.

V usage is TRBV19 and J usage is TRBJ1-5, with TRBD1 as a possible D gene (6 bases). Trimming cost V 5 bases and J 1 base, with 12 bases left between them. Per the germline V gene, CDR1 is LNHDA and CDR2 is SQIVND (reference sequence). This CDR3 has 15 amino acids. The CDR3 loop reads CASSVTGTSNQPQHF. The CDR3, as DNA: TGTGCCAGTAGTGTTACAGGGACGAGCAATCAGCCCCAGCATTTT.